Below, one T cell receptor (beta chain) is given with its context. Its antigen target is currently unknown. One base away there is no much larger clone; base qualities are not given. The CDR3 regions of human TCRbeta chains were analyzed by immunosequencing. As for how the authors treated the data: TCRs in the repertoires were matched against a reference library of SARS-CoV-2-specific TCRs that had been generated with the MIRA antigen-specificity platform. Breadth meant the fraction of unique TCRs that were SARS-CoV-2-associated, whereas depth meant the fraction of total T cells that were SARS-CoV-2-associated. Each spike-specific TCR was assigned to its reactive spike region and to a CD4 or CD8 class using the MIRA data. Log10-transformed breadth and depth values were compared by one-way ANOVA with Sidak's multiple comparisons tests. Sourced from immuneACCESS, this table was stored by TCRdb with only in-frame sequences that have V and J called. A share of the clones is absent; for the studies checked, an unresolved V gene accounts for under half, and the remainder has no known explanation. V, J and clone size derive from that table, while D and trimming were established from the DNA sequence. Present in this sample are around 200,000 clones, just under 95% of which were seen just once. Around 0.96% of the sample is taken by the ten largest.

In light of the paper, this sample's time point label describes: about 28 days (+/-7) after the second vaccine dose. Sample treatment or condition, as interpreted from the label and publication: meningococcal conjugate vaccine given as trial control. The vaccinee samples were drawn from two UK trials, COV001 and COV002, one of which was a single-blind randomized controlled phase 2/3 trial testing AZD1222 (ChAdOx1 nCoV-19) in healthy adults. Trial participant PBMC samples were collected at day 0 and day 28 after the second dose for TCRbeta chain sequencing. The CDR3 covers 14 residues, taking in both the cysteine and the phenylalanine. This entry keeps only the CDR3 DNA: 42 bases, framed from base 1. V is pared back by 5 bases and J by 8 bases, with 13 bases lying between the germline termini. CDR1 and CDR2, per the germline V gene, are LGHNA and YNFKEQ. These data are taken from a study of T cell responses to AZD1222 COVID-19 vaccine (dated by TCRdb to about 2021). With respect to the entire study: TCR sequencing covered roughly 230 trial participants: 207 given two doses of AZD1222 and approximately 25 given two doses of MenACWY control vaccine. Trial participants were enrolled by age into subgroups of 18-55, 56-69 and 70-plus years, and about 150, 27 and 61 TCR-sequenced participants, respectively, were included in these subgroups. General findings and caveats noted by the study authors: Because no day 14 peak-response samples were available, repertoires were characterized only after the peak T cell response. In the small 56-69-year group, the increase in depth fell short of significance, most likely because of low power. Nearly half of unique spike-specific TCRs reportedly recognized epitopes outside regions mutated in the B.1.351 and B.1.1.7 variants. Spike-specific TCR breadth and depth rose significantly after two AZD1222 doses compared with day 0 and with MenACWY recipients. Vaccine-associated CD4 TCRs spanned the whole spike protein, with dominant responses in regions 160-218 and 743-854. Most participants were white British and females outnumbered males, and the authors suggested that clonal diversity may have been underestimated. Conclusions about previously exposed vaccinees were limited because only six or seven AZD1222 recipients were SARS-CoV-2 seropositive at baseline.

Sequencing used peripheral blood, obtained 28 days after the second dose of the MenACWY control vaccine. This chain is built from TRBV4-2 and TRBJ1-6; TRBD1 is a possible D gene, resting on 5 matching bases. The clonotype comes from an adult who received the MenACWY meningococcal vaccine as a control. Here the CDR3 is given as CASSSRAIDSPLHF. The nucleotide sequence reads as follows: TGTGCCAGCAGCTCCAGGGCTATTGATTCACCCCTCCACTTT.